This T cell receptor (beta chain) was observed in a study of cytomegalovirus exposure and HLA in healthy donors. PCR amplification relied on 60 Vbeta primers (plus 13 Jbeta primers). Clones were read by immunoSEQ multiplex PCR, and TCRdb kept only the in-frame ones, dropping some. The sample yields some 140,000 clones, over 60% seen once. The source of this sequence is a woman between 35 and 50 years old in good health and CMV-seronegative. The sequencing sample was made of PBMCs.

CDR3 sequence (DNA): TGCGCCAGCAGCCCAAGGGGGTTAAATGAGCAGTTCTTC. Residues: CASSPRGLNEQFF. The V call is TRBV4-1, the J call TRBJ2-1; D might be TRBD1 (6 bases). Germline lookup yields CDR1 MGHRA and CDR2 YSYEKL. CDR3 size: 13 residues. The V gene lost 4 bases and the J gene lost 7 bases, with 11 bases spanning the gap.